The rows below give T cell receptor beta chains drawn from one sample of a study of PD-1 blockade in mismatch repair-deficient tumors. The data were produced by immunoSEQ multiplex PCR, yet TCRdb's version contains in-frame clones alone and is incomplete. The table records some 100,000 clones, 82% of them present only once. The sample here was peripheral blood, taken about eight months after starting pembrolizumab. The receptors were sampled from an adult with mismatch repair-deficient cancer. Both conserved end residues are part of each CDR3. A D gene is named only where the DNA matches it firmly. Clone size is not always given. Where it is, it says once, few, many or a class for expanded clones.

TGTGCCAGCAGTGAAGTAGGATTATTCGTCTACACCTTC,CASSEVGLFVYTF,-,-,TRBJ1-2,TRBV6-5
TGTGCCAGCAGCTTATTAGCGGGAGTAAGAGAGCAGTACTTC,CASSLLAGVREQYF,TRBD2,-,TRBJ2-7,TRBV7-2
TGTGCCAGCGGAGGCGGTGGGGTAGGTGAAAAACTGTTTTTT,CASGGGGVGEKLFF,-,once,TRBJ1-4,TRBV27
TGTGCCAGCTGCTCTCTCGTCCAGCTAGCGGAAGAGACCCAGTACTTC,CASCSLVQLAEETQYF,TRBD2,-,TRBJ2-5,TRBV7-9
TGCGCCAGCAGCTTGGATTACGGGAACCAAGAGACCCAGTACTTC,CASSLDYGNQETQYF,-,-,TRBJ2-5,TRBV5-1
TGTGCCAGCAGCGTAAACCACAGGGGTGATACGCAGTATTTT,CASSVNHRGDTQYF,TRBD1,-,TRBJ2-3,TRBV9
TGTGCCAGCAGTCCCCGGGGGCGGGGGGAAGAGACCCAGTACTTC,CASSPRGRGEETQYF,TRBD2,large,TRBJ2-5,TRBV27
TGCGCCAGCAGCCCCGGGACAAACTATGGCTACACCTTC,CASSPGTNYGYTF,-,-,TRBJ1-2,TRBV5-1
TGTGCCAGCGGCATTAGCGGCTTTAGCACAGATACGCAGTATTTT,CASGISGFSTDTQYF,-,-,TRBJ2-3,TRBV7-3
TGTGCCAGCAGCTTAGATAATTCCGGGGATGGCTACACCTTC,CASSLDNSGDGYTF,-,once,TRBJ1-2,TRBV11-2
TGTGCCAGCAGCAACTATCCGGGACAGGGGCGTAACCTTCTTGAAGCTTTCTTT,CASSNYPGQGRNLLEAFF,-,-,TRBJ1-1,TRBV21-1
TGTGCCATCAGTGAGTCGGGACCGCGTAGGGCTGAAGCTTTCTTT,CAISESGPRRAEAFF,-,-,TRBJ1-1,TRBV10-3
TGTGCCAGCAGCGTAACCGGGACAGGGAGGGTCACGGAGCTGTTTTTT,CASSVTGTGRVTELFF,TRBD1,-,TRBJ2-2,TRBV9
TGCGCCAGCAGCTTATCCATAATGGCCTACAATGAGCAGTTCTTC,CASSLSIMAYNEQFF,-,-,TRBJ2-1,TRBV5-1
TGTGCCAGTAGTATTTTTAAAGGTCGGGAGGCGAGAAACACTGAAGCTTTCTTT,CASSIFKGREARNTEAFF,-,few,TRBJ1-1,TRBV19
TGTGCCAGCGAGGGACAGGGAGCTGAAGCTTTCTTT,CASEGQGAEAFF,TRBD1,once,TRBJ1-1,TRBV2
TGTGCCAGCAGCTTAAACTCGGGAACAGATACGCAGTATTTT,CASSLNSGTDTQYF,-,few,TRBJ2-3,TRBV7-3
TGTGCCAGCAGCCAGGGACTAGCGGGGGGGCAGTTCTTC,CASSQGLAGGQFF,TRBD2,once,TRBJ2-1,TRBV4-2
TGTGCCAGCAGTGTAGATGCTAACTATGGCTACACCTTC,CASSVDANYGYTF,-,-,TRBJ1-2,TRBV2
TGTGCCAGCAGCATATACACCGGGGAGCTGTTTTTT,CASSIYTGELFF,-,-,TRBJ2-2,TRBV5-4
TGCGCCAGCAGCTTAATTTCTCTGCAGGGGGCTGGGAATGAGCAGTTCTTC,CASSLISLQGAGNEQFF,TRBD1,-,TRBJ2-1,TRBV5-1
TGTGCCAGCAGCCCGGGCCGGAACACTGAAGCTTTCTTT,CASSPGRNTEAFF,-,-,TRBJ1-1,TRBV7-3
TGCGCCAGCAGCTTGGCCGCCGGCCCAAGTTCCGGGGACACTGAAGCTTTCTTT,CASSLAAGPSSGDTEAFF,-,-,TRBJ1-1,TRBV5-1
TGTGCCAGCAGCGTAGGGGCAGGGGATTTGGAAAAACTGTTTTTT,CASSVGAGDLEKLFF,-,-,TRBJ1-4,TRBV9
TGTGCCAGCAGCTTAGCAAGCCAGTCCTACGAGCAGTACTTC,CASSLASQSYEQYF,-,few,TRBJ2-7,TRBV7-9
TGCGCCAGCAGCCCGGCAAATGGGGGGGAGCTGTTTTTT,CASSPANGGELFF,-,-,TRBJ2-2,TRBV4-3
TGTGCCTGGAGTTCTCTCCGGGACAGGCCTAATGAAAAACTGTTTTTT,CAWSSLRDRPNEKLFF,TRBD1,once,TRBJ1-4,TRBV30
TGTGCCATCAGTGACGAGACTCACAGGGATACGCAGTATTTT,CAISDETHRDTQYF,-,-,TRBJ2-3,TRBV10-3
TGTGCCAGCAGTCTACCCGGGACAGACGGGACCGGGGAGCTGTTTTTT,CASSLPGTDGTGELFF,TRBD1,once,TRBJ2-2,TRBV27
TGTGCCAGCAGCTTAAGGTATGGGGAGGCGGATCAGCCCCAGCATTTT,CASSLRYGEADQPQHF,-,-,TRBJ1-5,TRBV5-6
TGTGCCAGCAGTTGGACAGGCTTGGACACTGAAGCTTTCTTT,CASSWTGLDTEAFF,TRBD1,-,TRBJ1-1,TRBV25-1
TGTGCCAGCAGTAAGCGGGGGGCCTACAATGAGCAGTTCTTC,CASSKRGAYNEQFF,TRBD2,-,TRBJ2-1,TRBV28
TGTGCCAGCAGTGGCCAGAGGGGGAACACCGGGGAGCTGTTTTTT,CASSGQRGNTGELFF,-,-,TRBJ2-2,TRBV25-1
TGTGCCAGCAGCCCCCAGATGAGGGGAACCACAGATACGCAGTATTTT,CASSPQMRGTTDTQYF,-,-,TRBJ2-3,TRBV5-6
TGTGCCAGCAGGACCGACACGTCCTACGAGCAGTACTTC,CASRTDTSYEQYF,-,-,TRBJ2-7,TRBV2
TGCGCCAGCAGCTTGAATGAGAGGGGTGGCTACACCTTC,CASSLNERGGYTF,-,-,TRBJ1-2,TRBV5-1
TGTGCCAGCAGCTTAAACCGGGACCTTATCCTAACAGATACGCAGTATTTT,CASSLNRDLILTDTQYF,-,-,TRBJ2-3,TRBV11-2
TGTGCCAGCAGCAGTATGACTAGCGGGGACTACGAGCAGTACTTC,CASSSMTSGDYEQYF,TRBD2,-,TRBJ2-7,TRBV5-4
TGTGCCAGCAGCGTAGGTCGGCAGGGCCCCTACTCTGGGGCCAACGTCCTGACTTTC,CASSVGRQGPYSGANVLTF,-,-,TRBJ2-6,TRBV9
TGTGCCAGCAGTCAAAGGGGTAGCATCGTCTCCTACAATGAGCAGTTCTTC,CASSQRGSIVSYNEQFF,-,-,TRBJ2-1,TRBV7-9
TGTGCCAGCAGCCAAGTATTACGGGACGCATACAATGAGCAGTTCTTC,CASSQVLRDAYNEQFF,-,-,TRBJ2-1,TRBV4-2
TGCGCCAGCAGCCAAGTTTGGAACAATGAGCAGTTCTTC,CASSQVWNNEQFF,-,-,TRBJ2-1,TRBV4-3
TGTGCCAGCTCAAAGGACAACTCCCCCTACAATGAGCAGTTCTTC,CASSKDNSPYNEQFF,-,-,TRBJ2-1,TRBV18
TGTGCCATCAGGAACATCGCAGGCTATGGCTACACCTTC,CAIRNIAGYGYTF,-,few,TRBJ1-2,TRBV10-3
TGTGCCAGCAGCCCGGCGGGGACAGGGGCACCAGCTTTCTTT,CASSPAGTGAPAFF,TRBD1,few,TRBJ1-1,TRBV7-3
TGTGCCAGCAGCTCCCCCCGACGGATGTCTAACTATGGCTACACCTTC,CASSSPRRMSNYGYTF,-,-,TRBJ1-2,TRBV11-2
TGTGCCACCAGCAGAGATGGGCCCTTACAGGGGGACATTCAGTACTTC,CATSRDGPLQGDIQYF,TRBD1,-,TRBJ2-4,TRBV15